This is a list of T cell receptor beta chains from one sample in a study of vaccination effects on CD4 cells after COVID-19. No antigens are known for them. The table came from immunoSEQ multiplex PCR; TCRdb's copy has only in-frame clones and leaves some out. The profile shows about 70,000 clones, around 80% of them singletons. The input for sequencing was CD4+ T cells from PBMCs cultured with SARS-CoV-2 spike peptides, taken before COVID-19 vaccination. All receptors come from a human donor who received a COVID-19 vaccine. The CDR3 runs from the conserved cysteine through the conserved F or W. Each record gives: CDR3 length, J gene, V gene, CDR3 protein.

length: 14; J: TRBJ2-6; V: TRBV6-5; CDR3: CAGQVSSGANVLTF
length: 14; J: TRBJ2-2; V: TRBV2; CDR3: CASRGQGLAGELFF
length: 13; J: TRBJ1-2; V: TRBV5-1; CDR3: CASSLGSNYGYTF
length: 13; J: TRBJ2-2; V: TRBV12-3/TRBV12-4; CDR3: CASSRHPTGELFF
length: 12; J: TRBJ1-2; V: TRBV5-1; CDR3: CASSPQGSGYTF
length: 13; J: TRBJ1-2; V: TRBV25-1; CDR3: CASRAALNYGYTF
length: 14; J: TRBJ1-2; V: TRBV3-1/TRBV3-2; CDR3: CASSQETGAYGYTF
length: 12; J: TRBJ1-2; V: TRBV19; CDR3: CASLDSGYGYTF
length: 18; J: TRBJ2-2; V: TRBV6-6; CDR3: CASSQRGRGPSGTGELFF
length: 15; J: TRBJ2-5; V: TRBV4-1; CDR3: CASRSTSGGKETQYF
length: 13; J: TRBJ1-3; V: TRBV18; CDR3: CASSSVSGNTIYF
length: 14; J: TRBJ1-1; V: TRBV2; CDR3: CASSEKESNPEAFF
length: 15; J: TRBJ2-1; V: TRBV2; CDR3: CASSEGVARGNEQFF
length: 17; J: TRBJ1-2; V: TRBV4-3; CDR3: CASSQGQAHLINYGYTF